Below are 28 T cell receptor beta chains sequenced from a single sample in a study of blood T cell repertoires in COVID-19. Repertoires were generated with immunoSEQ multiplex PCR, while TCRdb's copy carries only in-frame clones and drops some. The table records some 150,000 clones, about 83% of them present only once. The specimen was peripheral blood. The receptor source for this set is a man in his forties who had recovered from COVID-19.

This clone was observed a handful of times. The chain links TRBV4-1 to TRBJ2-7; 10 bases match TRBD1. CDR3 length equals 15 residues. V trimming: 1 base; J trimming: 6 bases; junction bases outside the gene matches: 6. Germline V gene sequence: CDR1 MGHRA, CDR2 YSYEKL. The CDR3 bases are TGCGCCAGCAGCCAAGGCCGAGGGACAGGGGTCGAGCAGTACTTC. This sequence encodes CASSQGRGTGVEQYF.

V usage is TRBV7-8 and J usage is TRBJ2-7, with unresolved D. The CDR3 is made up of 13 amino acids. The germline V gene has CDR1 SGHVS and CDR2 FQNEAQ. Trimming took off 0 bases at V and 3 bases at J, with 6 bases between the two ends. CDR3 coding DNA: TGTGCCAGCAGCTTAGCGCTAAGCTACGAGCAGTACTTC. Its protein is CASSLALSYEQYF.

A single count supports this clone. The rearrangement uses TRBV18 and TRBJ2-5; D is unclear. The CDR3 has 15 amino acids. Germline V lookup: CDR1 KGHSH, CDR2 LQKENI. Trimming stripped 3 bases from V and 1 base from J, with 12 bases between. CDR3: CASSPALGAQETQYF. The CDR3 DNA sequence: TGTGCCAGCTCACCCGCCCTAGGCGCCCAAGAGACCCAGTACTTC.

Only one count was recorded for this clone. The J gene is TRBJ1-2, the V gene TRBV6-2 or TRBV6-3; the match to TRBD1 covers 7 bases. From germline, CDR1 is MNHEY and CDR2 SVGEGT. The CDR3 is 14 residues long. V dropped 4 bases and J dropped 8; count of bases not matched to a gene: 10. CDR3 sequence (DNA): TGTGCCAGCAGTTCTGGGGACAGCCCGTTCGGCTACACCTTC. This gives the protein CASSSGDSPFGYTF.

The chain has TRBV19 and TRBJ2-7; TRBD2 aligns across 10 bases. The V gene's germline CDR1 is LNHDA and CDR2 SQIVND (reference sequence). V shed 4 bases and J 3 bases; nucleotides not matched to a gene: 3. The CDR3 covers 14 residues. The CDR3 bases are TGTGCCAGTAGTACCTCTAGCGGGAGCTACGAGCAGTACTTC. The encoded protein is CASSTSSGSYEQYF. The complete variable domain, with remaining parts taken from reference TRBV19 and TRBJ2-7, reads DGGITQSPKYLFRKEGQNVTLSCEQNLNHDAMYWYRQDPGQGLRLIYYSQIVNDFQKGDIAEGYSVSREKKESFPLTVTSAQKNPTAFYLCASSTSSGSYEQYFGPGTRLTVT.

The chain links TRBV11-1 to TRBJ2-1, with TRBD2 as a possible D gene (6 bases). The CDR3 length is 13 residues. Germline CDR1 SGHAT, CDR2 FQDESV (reference sequence). The V gene lost 3 bases and the J gene lost 8 bases, with 11 bases spanning the gap. For the CDR3, the DNA is TGTGCCAGCAGCTTGGACACGGGGGATGAGCAGTTCTTC. This encodes CASSLDTGDEQFF.

The chain carries TRBV11-2 and TRBJ1-2; a weak D match, TRBD1 (5 bases). Germline V gene data show CDR1 as SGHAT and CDR2 as FQNNGV. This CDR3 comprises 13 residues. Trimming removed 0 bases at V and 8 bases at J, with 10 bases between. CDR3 loop: CASSLDLQGGYTF. As DNA, the CDR3 is TGTGCCAGCAGCTTAGATCTGCAGGGCGGCTACACCTTC.

This chain connects TRBV4-3 to TRBJ1-4; 10 bases are shared with TRBD1. V gave up 2 bases and J gave up 8 bases; unmatched junction bases: 8. CDR3 length equals 16 residues. CDR1 and CDR2 (germline): LGHNA, YSLEER. The CDR3 loop is CASSQNHGTGAEKLFF. CDR3 bases: TGCGCCAGCAGCCAAAACCACGGGACAGGGGCCGAAAAACTGTTTTTT.

This chain links TRBV9 with TRBJ2-3; 7 bases map to TRBD2. CDR3 size: 14 residues. CDR1 is SGDLS, CDR2 YYNGEE, per germline. J lost 6 bases, V lost 2 bases, and 6 bases had no gene match. The chain's CDR3 is CASSVGGREDTQYF. The CDR3 coding sequence is TGTGCCAGCAGCGTTGGAGGGAGGGAGGATACGCAGTATTTT.

The chain combines TRBV11-2 with TRBJ2-2; TRBD1 aligns across 7 bases. The V and J ends lost 7 bases and 3 bases, in that order; junction bases with no gene match: 11. The CDR3 covers 16 residues. CDR1 and CDR2 from the germline V gene are SGHAT and FQNNGV. CDR3 loop: CASTPTTGSDTGELFF. The CDR3 bases are TGTGCCAGCACCCCAACGACAGGGAGCGACACCGGGGAGCTGTTTTTT.

The rearrangement uses TRBV30 and TRBJ2-7, with 10 bases matching TRBD2. The V and J ends lost 2 bases and 6 bases, in that order; junction bases with no gene match: 10. The CDR3 covers 15 residues. Germline CDR1 is GTSNPN and CDR2 is SVGIG (reference sequence). The CDR3 DNA is TGTGCCTGGAGTTGGGGGCTAGCGGGAGTTCTCGAGCAGTACTTC. This gives the protein CAWSWGLAGVLEQYF.

This clone has a single count. This chain links TRBV10-3 with TRBJ2-5; a weak D match, TRBD2 (6 bases). The V gene lost 1 base and the J gene lost 1 base, with 10 bases spanning the gap. This CDR3 is built from 15 residues. Per the germline V gene, CDR1 is ENHRY and CDR2 is SYGVKD. CDR3 sequence: CAISELAALQETQYF. The CDR3 DNA reads as TGTGCCATCAGTGAGTTAGCGGCCCTCCAAGAGACCCAGTACTTC.

The chain joins TRBV19 to TRBJ1-4; D not resolved. Germline V lookup: CDR1 LNHDA, CDR2 SQIVND (reference sequence). Trimming took 6 bases from V and 8 from J, leaving 13 bases between them. The CDR3 sequence is 13 residues long. The CDR3 region has the DNA TGTGCCAGTAGGAGGCTTGATTGGGAAAAACTGTTTTTT. Amino acids: CASRRLDWEKLFF.

The V call is TRBV24-1, the J call TRBJ2-3; 12 bases match TRBD2. The CDR3 runs to 17 residues. Germline V gene lookup returns CDR1 KGHDR and CDR2 SFDVKD. Losses at the gene ends were 0 bases for V and 3 bases for J; bases not matched to a gene: 3. DNA of the CDR3: TGTGCCACCAGTGATTTGGGGCTAGCGGGAGGGACAGATACGCAGTATTTT. Translating it yields CATSDLGLAGGTDTQYF.

For the CDR3, the DNA is TGTGCCAGCAGCTTACCAAAGACAGGACACTCTGGGGCCAACGTCCTGACTTTC. It yields the protein CASSLPKTGHSGANVLTF. The chain links TRBV7-8 to TRBJ2-6; D might be TRBD1 (6 bases). Trimming shortened V by 2 bases and J by 0 bases, and 14 bases separated the two germline ends. The germline CDR1 and CDR2 sequences are SGHVS and FQNEAQ. The CDR3 totals 18 residues.

The V and J genes are TRBV4-2 and TRBJ2-7; D may be TRBD1 (6 bases). The V and J ends lost 5 bases and 0 bases respectively, with 11 bases between them. CDR3 length: 14 amino acids. Germline CDR1 reads LGHNA; CDR2 reads YNFKEQ. CDR3 in DNA: TGTGCCAGCAGCAAACAGGGTGGCTCCTACGAGCAGTACTTC. It encodes CASSKQGGSYEQYF.

The DNA of the CDR3 is TGTGCCAGTAGATTGCGCGGGGAGACCCAGTACTTC. Amino acids: CASRLRGETQYF. The V and J genes are TRBV19 and TRBJ2-5; TRBD2 might be the D (5 bases). This CDR3 spans 12 amino acids. V was trimmed by 6 bases and J by 5 bases, leaving 10 bases between them. Germline V gene sequence: CDR1 LNHDA, CDR2 SQIVND (reference sequence).

V gene TRBV7-9 combines with J gene TRBJ2-5; possible D gene TRBD2, 5 bases. CDR3 length equals 14 residues. Germline V gene lookup returns CDR1 SEHNR and CDR2 FQNEAQ (reference sequence). V gave up 0 bases and J gave up 5 bases, with 10 bases separating them. The CDR3 loop reads CASSLAGVGETQYF. CDR3 in DNA: TGTGCCAGCAGCTTAGCCGGGGTCGGGGAGACCCAGTACTTC. Looking up the rest from reference TRBV7-9 and TRBJ2-5 gives the full variable domain: DTGVSQNPRHKITKRGQNVTFRCDPISEHNRLYWYRQTLGQGPEFLTYFQNEAQLEKSRLLSDRFSAERPKGSFSTLEIQRTEQGDSAMYLCASSLAGVGETQYFGPGTRLLVL.

The rearrangement links TRBV11-2 to TRBJ2-5; D unresolved. CDR3 length equals 13 residues. Germline V gives CDR1 SGHAT, CDR2 FQNNGV. The V end was cut by 1 base, the J end by 5 bases, with 8 bases between. The CDR3 sequence: CASSLARLETQYF. The CDR3, as DNA: TGTGCCAGCAGCTTAGCTCGTCTTGAGACCCAGTACTTC.

About this clone itself: The same CDR3 can be traced to other DNA sequences in this sample. The gene calls are TRBV4-2 and TRBJ2-7; D possibly corresponds to TRBD2 (5 bases). Germline CDR1 reads LGHNA; CDR2 reads YNFKEQ. This CDR3 comprises 14 residues. Trimming shortened V by 4 bases and J by 0 bases, and 10 bases separated the two germline ends. The CDR3 sequence: CASSPGMYSYEQYF. In DNA form, the CDR3 reads TGTGCCAGCAGCCCCGGGATGTACTCCTACGAGCAGTACTTC.

The chain carries TRBV30 and TRBJ1-6; 10 bases map to TRBD1. Germline assignment: CDR1 GTSNPN and CDR2 SVGIG (reference sequence). This CDR3 spans 13 amino acids. V was pared by 3 bases and J by 8 bases, with 1 base of the junction left unmatched. CDR3 bases: TGTGCCTGGAGGGGGACAGGGGATTCACCCCTCCACTTT. It is translated as CAWRGTGDSPLHF.

This chain uses TRBV5-1 with TRBJ1-2; 7 bases fit TRBD1. V lost 2 bases and J lost 4; bases outside the gene matches: 2. CDR1 and CDR2 (germline): SGHRS, YFSETQ. This CDR3 is 13 amino acids long. Written as DNA, the CDR3 is TGCGCCAGCAGCTTAGGGACAGCCTATGGCTACACCTTC. It encodes CASSLGTAYGYTF.

This clone has just a few counts. The genes are TRBV11-1 and TRBJ1-1; D possibly corresponds to TRBD1 (5 bases). Per germline, CDR1 SGHAT and CDR2 FQDESV (reference sequence). The CDR3 has 15 residues. Deletions cut 2 bases from V and 4 bases from J, with 14 bases between. The CDR3 loop reads CASSLPAGYGTEAFF. In DNA, the CDR3 is TGTGCCAGCAGCTTACCTGCAGGGTATGGCACTGAAGCTTTCTTT. The full variable domain, with the rest looked up from reference TRBV11-1 and TRBJ1-1, is EAEVAQSPRYKITEKSQAVAFWCDPISGHATLYWYRQILGQGPELLVQFQDESVVDDSQLPKDRFSAERLKGVDSTLKIQPAELGDSAMYLCASSLPAGYGTEAFFGQGTRLTVV.

This sequence joins TRBV9 and TRBJ2-7; D perhaps matches TRBD1 (6 bases). CDR1 and CDR2 from the germline V gene are SGDLS and YYNGEE. Trimming removed 0 bases from V and 2 bases from J, with 12 bases in between. This CDR3 contains 15 residues. The CDR3 is CASSVAAGAPYEQYF. Written as DNA, the CDR3 is TGTGCCAGCAGCGTAGCGGCAGGGGCTCCCTACGAGCAGTACTTC.

The rearrangement uses TRBV28 and TRBJ2-4; 7 bases are a match to TRBD1. The germline V gene has CDR1 MDHEN and CDR2 SYDVKM. V lost 2 bases, J lost 6 bases, and 1 base stayed unmatched. The CDR3 has 13 residues. In nucleotides, the CDR3 is TGTGCCAGCAGTTTAAGACAGGGAAACATTCAGTACTTC. This encodes CASSLRQGNIQYF.

The genes are TRBV5-4 and TRBJ2-3; tentatively, D is TRBD1 (5 bases). Germline CDR1 SGHNT, CDR2 YYREEE (reference sequence). The ends were cut back, 4 bases at V and 2 bases at J, with 14 bases in the middle. The CDR3 is made up of 15 amino acids. The CDR3 protein is CASSRPGSLTDTQYF. In DNA form, the CDR3 reads TGTGCCAGCAGCAGACCAGGGTCCCTCACAGATACGCAGTATTTT.

This clone appeared a few times. The CDR3 reads CASSQDSGLSGPNSPLHF. The CDR3 DNA sequence: TGTGCCAGCAGCCAAGATTCGGGCCTGTCAGGGCCTAATTCACCCCTCCACTTT. The chain carries TRBV4-2 and TRBJ1-6; maybe TRBD1 (5 bases). Germline lookup yields CDR1 LGHNA and CDR2 YNFKEQ. The CDR3 sequence is 18 residues long. Trimming cost V 0 bases and J 6 bases, with 18 bases left between them.

V and J are TRBV7-5 and TRBJ2-1; the D call TRBD1 from the table was never checked on the DNA. TRBV7-5 is a listed pseudogene. The CDR3 has 16 residues. The CDR3 region is CARSPGTGEYYNEQFF. The CDR3 region has the DNA TGTGCCAGAAGCCCCGGGACAGGGGAATACTACAATGAGCAGTTCTTC.